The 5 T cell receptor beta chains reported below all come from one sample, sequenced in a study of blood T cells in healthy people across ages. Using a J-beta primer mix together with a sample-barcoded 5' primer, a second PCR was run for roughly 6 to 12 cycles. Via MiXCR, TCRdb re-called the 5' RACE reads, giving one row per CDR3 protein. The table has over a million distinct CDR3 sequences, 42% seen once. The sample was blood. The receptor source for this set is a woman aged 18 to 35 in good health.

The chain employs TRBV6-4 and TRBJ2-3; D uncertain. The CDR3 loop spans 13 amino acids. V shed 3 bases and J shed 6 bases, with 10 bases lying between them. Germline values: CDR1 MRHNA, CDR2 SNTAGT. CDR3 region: CASSEVDRDTQYF. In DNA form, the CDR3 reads TGTGCCAGCAGTGAGGTAGATCGGGATACGCAGTATTTT.

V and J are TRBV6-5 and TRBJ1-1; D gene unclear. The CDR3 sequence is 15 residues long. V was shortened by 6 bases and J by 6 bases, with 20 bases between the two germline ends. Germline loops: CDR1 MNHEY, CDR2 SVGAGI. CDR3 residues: CASSQWAVMSPEAFF. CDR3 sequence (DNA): TGTGCCAGCAGCCAATGGGCTGTTATGTCGCCTGAAGCTTTCTTT.

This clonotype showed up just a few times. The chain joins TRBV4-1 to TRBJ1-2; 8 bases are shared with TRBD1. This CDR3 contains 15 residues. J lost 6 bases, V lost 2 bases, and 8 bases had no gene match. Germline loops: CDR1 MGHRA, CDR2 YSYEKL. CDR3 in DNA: TGCGCCAGCAGCCAACCCTTGACAGGGGAGCATGGCTACACCTTC. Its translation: CASSQPLTGEHGYTF.

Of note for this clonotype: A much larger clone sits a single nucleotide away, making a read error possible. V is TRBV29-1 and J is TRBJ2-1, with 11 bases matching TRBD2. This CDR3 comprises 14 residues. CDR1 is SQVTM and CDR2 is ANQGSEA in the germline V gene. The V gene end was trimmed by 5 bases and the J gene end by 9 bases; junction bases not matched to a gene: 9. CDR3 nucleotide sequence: TGCAGCGTTCAACTAGCGGGAGTTAGTGGTGAGCAGTTCTTC. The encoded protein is CSVQLAGVSGEQFF.

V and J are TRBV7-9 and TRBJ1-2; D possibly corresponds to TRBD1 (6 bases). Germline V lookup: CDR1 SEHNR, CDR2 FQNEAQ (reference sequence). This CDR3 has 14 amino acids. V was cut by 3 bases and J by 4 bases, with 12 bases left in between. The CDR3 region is CASSFYQGPYGYTF. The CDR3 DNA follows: TGTGCCAGCAGCTTCTACCAGGGGCCCTATGGCTACACCTTC.